The 20 T cell receptor beta chains listed next were all sequenced from one sample in a study of vaccination effects on CD4 cells after COVID-19. These receptors have no identified antigens. Under the ViraFEST assay, PBMC were stimulated with viral peptide pools so that antigen-specific CD4+ T cells expanded. Sequencing was performed afterwards. With around ten days of culture completed, CD4+ T cells were isolated. Each vaccine recipient was nucleocapsid antibody negative and had no prior SARS-CoV-2 infection. Profiling relied on immunoSEQ multiplex PCR, and the TCRdb table lists in-frame clones only, not all of them. The data show 20,000 to 25,000 clones, with roughly 78% seen just once and 9.1% held by the top ten. This sample comprised CD4+ T cells from PBMCs cultured with HCoV-NL63 spike peptides, obtained before COVID-19 vaccination. The receptor set was obtained from a human donor who received a COVID-19 vaccine.

A single count supports this clone. The chain links TRBV28 to TRBJ1-2; 7 nucleotides agree with TRBD1. The CDR3 spans 14 residues. Trimming cost V 5 bases and J 5 bases; bases outside gene matches: 8. Germline V gene lookup returns CDR1 MDHEN and CDR2 SYDVKM. The CDR3 loop is CASSLQGGKYGYTF. The CDR3 DNA follows: TGTGCCAGCAGTCTTCAAGGGGGCAAGTATGGCTACACCTTC.

This clone was detected only a few times. CDR3 amino acids: CASSQRPGRDTEAFF. The CDR3 DNA reads as TGCGCCAGCAGCCAGCGACCTGGGCGGGACACTGAAGCTTTCTTT. V is TRBV4-1 and J is TRBJ1-1; no firm D call. CDR3 length: 15 amino acids. V was trimmed by 3 bases and J by 3 bases, leaving 14 bases between them. CDR1 and CDR2 from the germline V gene are MGHRA and YSYEKL.

The J gene is TRBJ1-1, the V gene TRBV2; D remains ambiguous. The length of the CDR3 is 14 residues. The germline V gene encodes CDR1 SNHLY and CDR2 FYNNEI. V was pared by 9 bases and J by 1 base, with 15 bases between. The CDR3 region is CASKKGGPNTEAFF. For the CDR3, the DNA is TGTGCCAGTAAAAAAGGAGGGCCGAACACTGAAGCTTTCTTT.

The gene calls are TRBV29-1 and TRBJ2-1; 9 nucleotides line up with TRBD2. Germline V gives CDR1 SQVTM, CDR2 ANQGSEA. Trimming removed 4 bases from V and 6 bases from J; junction bases left unmatched: 13. CDR3 length: 16 amino acids. The DNA for the CDR3 is TGCAGCGTTGGGGGACTAGCCCCCCGACAGAGCAATGAGCAGTTCTTC. Translating it yields CSVGGLAPRQSNEQFF.

This chain joins TRBV6-5 and TRBJ1-5; D is uncertain. The CDR3 has 13 amino acids. The germline gives CDR1 MNHEY, CDR2 SVGAGI. V lost 8 bases, J lost 6 bases, and 14 bases lay in between. The CDR3 coding sequence is TGTGCCAGCTCAGCAGAATCGGGTCAGCCCCAGCATTTT. The encoded protein is CASSAESGQPQHF.

The V gene is TRBV4-1, the J gene TRBJ2-1; D remains unclear. Germline values: CDR1 MGHRA, CDR2 YSYEKL. There are 17 residues in the CDR3. Trimming removed 2 bases from V and 6 bases from J, with 20 bases in between. The CDR3, as DNA: TGCGCCAGCAGCCAATTGAACCTAGTATCTGTGGGCAATGAGCAGTTCTTC. It encodes CASSQLNLVSVGNEQFF.

The rearrangement links TRBV5-4 to TRBJ2-3; tentatively, D is TRBD1 or TRBD2 (6 bases each). The CDR3 covers 16 residues. The germline V gene encodes CDR1 SGHNT and CDR2 YYREEE (reference sequence). The V and J ends lost 3 bases and 5 bases respectively, with 19 bases between them. CDR3 sequence: CASSYHGRGPGDTQYF. In nucleotides, the CDR3 is TGTGCCAGCAGCTATCACGGACGGGGGCCGGGAGATACGCAGTATTTT.

The CDR3 region is CASSLYNEQFF. CDR3 in DNA: TGTGCCAGCAGTCTTTACAATGAGCAGTTCTTC. This chain links TRBV2 with TRBJ2-1, with D unclear. The V end lost 5 bases, the J end lost 4 bases, and 3 bases lay between the germline ends. Germline assignment: CDR1 SNHLY and CDR2 FYNNEI. This CDR3 is 11 amino acids long. Variable domain in full (rest from reference TRBV2 and TRBJ2-1): EPEVTQTPSHQVTQMGQEVILRCVPISNHLYFYWYRQILGQKVEFLVSFYNNEISEKSEIFDDQFSVERPDGSNFTLKIRSTKLEDSAMYFCASSLYNEQFFGPGTRLTVL.

DNA for the CDR3: TGTGCCAGCAGCTTAGAGTTTTCAGCGGACTACGGGGAGCTGTTTTTT. Translating it yields CASSLEFSADYGELFF. The chain has TRBV7-8 and TRBJ2-2; possible D gene TRBD2, 6 bases. Trimming stripped 1 base from V and 7 bases from J, with 16 bases between. The CDR3 contains 16 residues. Germline V CDR1 and CDR2: SGHVS, FQNEAQ.

The genes are TRBV3-1 (or the pseudogene TRBV3-2) and TRBJ1-1; D gene uncertain. The CDR3 is 15 amino acids. The germline V gene encodes CDR1 LGHDT and CDR2 YNNKEL (reference sequence). Trimming took 6 bases from V and 1 from J, leaving 15 bases between them. The CDR3 DNA reads TGTGCCAGCAGTCCAGGTTCGTTTCAGAACACTGAAGCTTTCTTT. Translated, it gives CASSPGSFQNTEAFF.

CDR3 region: CAWSVPGALHF. The DNA for the CDR3 is TGTGCCTGGAGTGTACCAGGGGCCCTCCACTTT. V is TRBV30 and J is TRBJ1-6; D is possibly TRBD1 (6 bases). Trimming left V 0 bases short and J 14 bases short, with 8 bases between. This CDR3 has 11 residues. Germline V gene sequence: CDR1 GTSNPN, CDR2 SVGIG (reference sequence).

The rearrangement joins TRBV7-2 to TRBJ2-1; 7 nucleotides line up with TRBD2. V was pared by 2 bases and J by 8 bases, with 12 bases of the junction left unmatched. CDR3 length: 16 amino acids. In germline, CDR1 is SGHTA, CDR2 FQGNSA. The CDR3 loop reads CASSLIPPRLADEQFF. CDR3 coding DNA: TGTGCCAGCAGCTTAATCCCGCCTCGACTAGCCGATGAGCAGTTCTTC.

The J gene is TRBJ2-5, the V gene TRBV11-2, with D uncertain. V lost 5 bases and J 5 bases, leaving 12 bases between the germline ends. This CDR3 has 13 residues. Germline V gene sequence: CDR1 SGHAT, CDR2 FQNNGV. The CDR3 coding sequence is TGTGCCAGCAGCCCCAGAGGCAGGGAGACCCAGTACTTC. The encoded protein is CASSPRGRETQYF.

This clone has a single count. The gene calls are TRBV19 and TRBJ1-2; a weak D match, TRBD1 (6 bases). V was trimmed by 7 bases and J by 4 bases, leaving 19 bases between them. Per germline, CDR1 LNHDA and CDR2 SQIVND (reference sequence). The CDR3 is made up of 15 amino acids. CDR3 sequence (DNA): TGTGCCAGTACCCATACCGGGGGCGCCGGCTATGGCTACACCTTC. As protein: CASTHTGGAGYGYTF.

The rearrangement joins TRBV15 to TRBJ2-7; the D is unclear. Trimming shortened V by 5 bases and J by 2 bases, and 10 bases separated the two germline ends. The germline gives CDR1 LNHNV, CDR2 YYDKDF (reference sequence). The CDR3 is 13 amino acids. The DNA of the CDR3 is TGTGCCACCAGCCTGAGTGGGACCTACGAGCAGTACTTC. This gives the protein CATSLSGTYEQYF.

The genes are TRBV2 and TRBJ1-5; the D gene is possibly TRBD1 (6 bases). The ends were cut back, 3 bases at V and 6 bases at J, with 15 bases in the middle. Germline values: CDR1 SNHLY, CDR2 FYNNEI. There are 15 residues in the CDR3. The CDR3 protein is CASSDLQRGSQPQHF. CDR3 in DNA: TGTGCCAGCAGTGACCTTCAGAGGGGGAGTCAGCCCCAGCATTTT.

This clone has only one observation. This chain joins TRBV18 and TRBJ1-1; TRBD1 might be the D (5 bases). The CDR3 is 14 amino acids. Germline V CDR1 and CDR2: KGHSH, LQKENI. V lost 4 bases and J 3 bases, leaving 12 bases between the germline ends. The CDR3 DNA sequence: TGTGCCAGCTCACAGGGTATGGGGGACACTGAAGCTTTCTTT. This translates into CASSQGMGDTEAFF.

J is TRBJ2-7 and V is TRBV5-1; 10 nucleotides align to TRBD2. Germline trimming cut 4 bases from V and 1 base from J; bases unmatched to any gene: 5. Looked up from germline, CDR1 is SGHRS and CDR2 is YFSETQ. The CDR3 consists of 15 residues. The CDR3 region has the DNA TGCGCCAGCAGCCTTGAAGCGGGGGGGTCCTACGAGCAGTACTTC. Amino acid sequence: CASSLEAGGSYEQYF.

The chain employs TRBV12-5 and TRBJ2-2; a possible D gene is TRBD1 (5 bases). CDR1 and CDR2 from the germline V gene are LGHNT and FRNRAP. Trimming shortened V by 0 bases and J by 6 bases, and 8 bases separated the two germline ends. The CDR3 has 14 residues. CDR3 in amino acids: CASGLVQGAGELFF. In DNA form, the CDR3 reads TGTGCTAGTGGTTTGGTACAAGGGGCCGGGGAGCTGTTTTTT.

The CDR3 spells CASSNPIGSGANVLTF. CDR3 nucleotides: TGTGCCAGCAGCAACCCCATAGGCTCTGGGGCCAACGTCCTGACTTTC. The chain has TRBV5-8 and TRBJ2-6; D gene unclear. The CDR3 contains 16 residues. Looked up from germline, CDR1 is SGHTS and CDR2 is YDEGEE. Trimming shortened V by 4 bases and J by 0 bases, and 11 bases separated the two germline ends.